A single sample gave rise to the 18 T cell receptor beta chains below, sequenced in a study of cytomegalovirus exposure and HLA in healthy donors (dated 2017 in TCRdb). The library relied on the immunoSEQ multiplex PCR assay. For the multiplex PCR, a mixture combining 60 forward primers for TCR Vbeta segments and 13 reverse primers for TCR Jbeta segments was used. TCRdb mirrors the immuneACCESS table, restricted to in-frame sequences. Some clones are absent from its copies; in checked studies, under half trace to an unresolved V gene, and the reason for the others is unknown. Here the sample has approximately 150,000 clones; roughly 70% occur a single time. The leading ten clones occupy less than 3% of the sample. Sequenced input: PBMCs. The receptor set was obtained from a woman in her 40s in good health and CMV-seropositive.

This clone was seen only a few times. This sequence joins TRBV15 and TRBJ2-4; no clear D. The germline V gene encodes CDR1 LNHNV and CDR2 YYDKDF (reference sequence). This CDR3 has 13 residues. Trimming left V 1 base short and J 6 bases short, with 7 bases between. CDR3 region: CATSRGVGNIQYF. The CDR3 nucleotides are TGTGCCACCAGCAGAGGTGTCGGAAACATTCAGTACTTC.

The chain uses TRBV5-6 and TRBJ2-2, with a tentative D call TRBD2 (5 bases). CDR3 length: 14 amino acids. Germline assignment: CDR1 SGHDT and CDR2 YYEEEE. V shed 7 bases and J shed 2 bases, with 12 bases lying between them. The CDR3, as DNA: TGTGCCAGCTCGGGGAGCGGTAACACCGGGGAGCTGTTTTTT. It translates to CASSGSGNTGELFF. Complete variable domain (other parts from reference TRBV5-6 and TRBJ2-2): DAGVTQSPTHLIKTRGQQVTLRCSPKSGHDTVSWYQQALGQGPQFIFQYYEEEERQRGNFPDRFSGHQFPNYSSELNVNALLLGDSALYLCASSGSGNTGELFFGEGSRLTVL.

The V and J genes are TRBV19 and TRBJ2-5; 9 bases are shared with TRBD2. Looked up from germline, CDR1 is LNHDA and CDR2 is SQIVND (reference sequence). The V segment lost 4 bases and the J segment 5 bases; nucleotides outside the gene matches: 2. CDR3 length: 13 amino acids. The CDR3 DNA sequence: TGTGCCAGTAGTACTAGCGGGGCGGAGACCCAGTACTTC. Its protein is CASSTSGAETQYF.

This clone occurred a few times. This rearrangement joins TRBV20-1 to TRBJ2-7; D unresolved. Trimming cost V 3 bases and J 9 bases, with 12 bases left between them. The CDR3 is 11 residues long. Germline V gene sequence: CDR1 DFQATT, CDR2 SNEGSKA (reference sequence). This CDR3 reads CSASGQEVQYF. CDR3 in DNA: TGCAGTGCTAGTGGGCAGGAAGTGCAGTACTTC.

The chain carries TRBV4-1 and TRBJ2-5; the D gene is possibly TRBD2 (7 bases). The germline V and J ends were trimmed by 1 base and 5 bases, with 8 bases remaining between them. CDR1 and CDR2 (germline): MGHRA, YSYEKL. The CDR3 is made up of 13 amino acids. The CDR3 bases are TGCGCCAGCAGCCAAGCGGGGGGCGAGACCCAGTACTTC. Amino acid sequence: CASSQAGGETQYF.

CDR3 nucleotides: TGTGCCAGTAGTCCTATCAGCGGGAGGGCCTTAACAGAGACCCAGTACTTC. This gives the protein CASSPISGRALTETQYF. V usage is TRBV19 and J usage is TRBJ2-5; 10 nucleotides align to TRBD2. Germline V lookup: CDR1 LNHDA, CDR2 SQIVND (reference sequence). This CDR3 contains 17 residues. The J segment lost 4 bases and the V segment lost 5 bases, leaving 13 bases of the junction unmatched.

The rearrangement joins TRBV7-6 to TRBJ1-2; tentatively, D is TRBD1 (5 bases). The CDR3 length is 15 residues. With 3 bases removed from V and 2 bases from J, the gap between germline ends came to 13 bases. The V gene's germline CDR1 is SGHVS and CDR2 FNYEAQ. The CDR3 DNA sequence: TGTGCCAGCAGCTTGTCTTTGGGGGGGAACTATGGCTACACCTTC. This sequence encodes CASSLSLGGNYGYTF. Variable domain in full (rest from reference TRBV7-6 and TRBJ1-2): GAGVSQSPRYKVTKRGQDVALRCDPISGHVSLYWYRQALGQGPEFLTYFNYEAQQDKSGLPNDRFSAERPEGSISTLTIQRTEQRDSAMYRCASSLSLGGNYGYTFGSGTRLTVV.

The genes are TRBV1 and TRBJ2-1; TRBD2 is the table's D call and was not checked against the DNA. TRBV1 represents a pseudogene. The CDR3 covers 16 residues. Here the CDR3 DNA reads TGCACCAGCAGCCATGATAGCGGGAGAGGCTACAATGAGCAGTTCTTC. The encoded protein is CTSSHDSGRGYNEQFF.

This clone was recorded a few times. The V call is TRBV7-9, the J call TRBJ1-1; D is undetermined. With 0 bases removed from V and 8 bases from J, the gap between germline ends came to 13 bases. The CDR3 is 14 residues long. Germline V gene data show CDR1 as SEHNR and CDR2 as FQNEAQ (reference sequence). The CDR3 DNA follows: TGTGCCAGCAGCTTAGCGGAGGGTACAAGAGAAGCTTTCTTT. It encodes CASSLAEGTREAFF.

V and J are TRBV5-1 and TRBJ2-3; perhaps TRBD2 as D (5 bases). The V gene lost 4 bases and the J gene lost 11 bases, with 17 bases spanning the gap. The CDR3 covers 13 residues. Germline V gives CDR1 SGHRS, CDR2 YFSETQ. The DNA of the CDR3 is TGCGCCAGCAGCCGGTACGAGCCTGAGGGGCAGTATTTT. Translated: CASSRYEPEGQYF.

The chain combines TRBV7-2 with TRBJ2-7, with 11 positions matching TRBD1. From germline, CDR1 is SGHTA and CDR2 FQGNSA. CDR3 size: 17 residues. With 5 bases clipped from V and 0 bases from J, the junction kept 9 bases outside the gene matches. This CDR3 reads CASSPQSGTGGSYEQYF. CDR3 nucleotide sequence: TGTGCCAGCAGCCCACAATCCGGGACAGGGGGCTCCTACGAGCAGTACTTC. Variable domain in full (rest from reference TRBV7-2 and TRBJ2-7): GAGVSQSPSNKVTEKGKDVELRCDPISGHTALYWYRQSLGQGLEFLIYFQGNSAPDKSGLPSDRFSAERTGGSVSTLTIQRTQQEDSAVYLCASSPQSGTGGSYEQYFGPGTRLTVT.

The CDR3 sequence: CASSLRSGYGYTF. Written as DNA, the CDR3 is TGTGCCAGCAGCTTACGGTCAGGTTATGGCTACACCTTC. The chain uses TRBV11-3 and TRBJ1-2; D is unresolved. This CDR3 is 13 amino acids long. V lost 2 bases to trimming and J lost 5 bases, with 9 bases between them. Germline V gene data show CDR1 as SGHNT and CDR2 as YENEEA.

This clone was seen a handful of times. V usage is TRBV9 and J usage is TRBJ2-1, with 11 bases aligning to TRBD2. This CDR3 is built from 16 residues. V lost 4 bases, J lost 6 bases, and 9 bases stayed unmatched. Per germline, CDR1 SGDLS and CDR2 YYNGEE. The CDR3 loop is CASSLVAGGPGNEQFF. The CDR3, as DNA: TGTGCCAGCAGCTTAGTAGCGGGGGGGCCTGGCAATGAGCAGTTCTTC.

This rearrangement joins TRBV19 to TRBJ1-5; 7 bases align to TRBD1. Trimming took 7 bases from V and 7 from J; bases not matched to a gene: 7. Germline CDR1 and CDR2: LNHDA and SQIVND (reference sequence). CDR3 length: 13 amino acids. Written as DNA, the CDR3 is TGTGCCAGTATTGACAGGGTCGGACAGCCCCAGCATTTT. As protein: CASIDRVGQPQHF.

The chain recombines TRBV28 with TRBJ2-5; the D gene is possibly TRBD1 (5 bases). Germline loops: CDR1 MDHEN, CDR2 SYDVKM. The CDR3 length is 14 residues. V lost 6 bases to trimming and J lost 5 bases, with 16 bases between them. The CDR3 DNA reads TGTGCCAGCAGCATACAGGTGGGGTGGGAGACCCAGTACTTC. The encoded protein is CASSIQVGWETQYF.

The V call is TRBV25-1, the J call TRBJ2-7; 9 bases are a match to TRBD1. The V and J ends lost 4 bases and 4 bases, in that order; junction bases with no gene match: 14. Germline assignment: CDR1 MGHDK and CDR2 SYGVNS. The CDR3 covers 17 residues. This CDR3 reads CASSGSRSDRGSYEQYF. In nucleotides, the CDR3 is TGTGCCAGCAGTGGATCGCGTTCGGACAGGGGATCGTACGAGCAGTACTTC.

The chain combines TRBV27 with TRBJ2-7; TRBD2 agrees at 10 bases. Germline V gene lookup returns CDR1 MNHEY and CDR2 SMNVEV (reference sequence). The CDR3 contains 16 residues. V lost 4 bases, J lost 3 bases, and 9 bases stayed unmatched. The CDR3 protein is CASSSLAGGPFYEQYF. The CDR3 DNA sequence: TGTGCCAGCAGTTCATTAGCGGGAGGCCCTTTCTACGAGCAGTACTTC.

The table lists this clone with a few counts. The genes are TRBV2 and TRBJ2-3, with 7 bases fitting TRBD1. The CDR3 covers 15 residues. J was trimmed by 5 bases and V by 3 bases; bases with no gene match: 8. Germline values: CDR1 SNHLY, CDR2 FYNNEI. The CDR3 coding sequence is TGTGCCAGCAGTGACCTCGGGACAGCCCTAGATACGCAGTATTTT. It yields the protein CASSDLGTALDTQYF.